The T cell receptor beta chain under discussion was sequenced for a study of cytomegalovirus exposure and HLA in healthy donors. The overall study: Among over 300 genotyped donors, about 85% fell in the Caucasian-associated ancestry cluster.

Study-wide results and limits: Follow-up analysis later connected one missense variant in DCLRE1C with trimming of TCR beta V- and J-genes.

60 Vbeta and 13 Jbeta primers were used in PCR. Profiling relied on immunoSEQ multiplex PCR, and the TCRdb table lists in-frame clones only, not all of them. The table includes over 150,000 clones, approximately 80% detected once. Regarding this clone: Its antigen is unknown.

The CDR3 sequence is 12 residues long. Germline CDR1 is SNHLY and CDR2 is FYNNEI. V lost 6 bases and J lost 7, with 12 bases in between. The chain uses TRBV2 and TRBJ1-2; no firm D call. The TCR originated in a woman between 50 and 59 years old in good health and CMV-seropositive. The sample was PBMCs. The CDR3 DNA reads TGTGCCAGCAGATTTTATGGAGGTGGCTACACCTTC. Translation: CASRFYGGGYTF. Full variable domain (rest looked up from reference TRBV2 and TRBJ1-2): EPEVTQTPSHQVTQMGQEVILRCVPISNHLYFYWYRQILGQKVEFLVSFYNNEISEKSEIFDDQFSVERPDGSNFTLKIRSTKLEDSAMYFCASRFYGGGYTFGSGTRLTVV.